These 20 T cell receptor beta chains were sequenced from one sample in a study of T-cell reconstitution after alpha-beta-depleted transplantation in children. The TCRbeta library was prepared with unique molecular identifiers. TCRdb reprocessed the PCR reads with MiXCR, giving one entry per CDR3 protein. The table has fewer than 450,000 distinct CDR3 sequences, around 16% seen once; the top ten hold around 38%. The sample consisted of PBMCs, mostly from graft donor cells, taken 360 days after TCRalphabeta/CD19-depleted stem cell transplant. The receptors here all came from a male patient aged 2 to 9 who had a stem cell transplant for acute lymphoblastic leukemia, so the T cells may come from the graft donor.

This clonotype was seen a few times. This sequence joins TRBV9 and TRBJ2-3; D is perhaps TRBD2 (5 bases). CDR1 SGDLS and CDR2 YYNGEE come from the germline V gene. Trimming took off 1 base at V and 0 bases at J, with 9 bases between the two ends. CDR3 length: 15 amino acids. The CDR3 DNA sequence: TGTGCCAGCAGCGTAAGCGGAGTGAGCACAGATACGCAGTATTTT. Translation gives CASSVSGVSTDTQYF.

The rearrangement uses TRBV6-4 and TRBJ2-7, with TRBD2 matching over 11 bases. The germline CDR1 and CDR2 sequences are MRHNA and SNTAGT. The CDR3 contains 13 residues. V shed 6 bases and J 4 bases; nucleotides not matched to a gene: 2. The CDR3 DNA is TGTGCCAGCAGACTAGCGGGAGCTTACGAGCAGTACTTC. Translation gives CASRLAGAYEQYF.

This clonotype has only a few counts. The chain carries TRBV5-1 and TRBJ2-2; D remains ambiguous. The CDR3 runs 14 residues. The germline V gene encodes CDR1 SGHRS and CDR2 YFSETQ. Trimming removed 0 bases at V and 3 bases at J, with 6 bases between. The DNA for the CDR3 is TGCGCCAGCAGCTTGGTGCCGGACACCGGGGAGCTGTTTTTT. Its protein is CASSLVPDTGELFF.

The chain recombines TRBV7-2 with TRBJ2-3, with D unresolved. The CDR3 is made up of 12 amino acids. Germline loops: CDR1 SGHTA, CDR2 FQGNSA. V was pared by 1 base and J by 6 bases, with 5 bases between. The CDR3 coding sequence is TGTGCCAGCAGCTTAGTGGTGGATACGCAGTATTTT. This gives the protein CASSLVVDTQYF.

Comments on this clonotype: At one end, the junction sequence differs from germline, possibly due to a read error. CDR3 nucleotides: TGTGCCATCAGTTACGTCCCCACCAGGGGGACCCAAGAGACCCAGTACTTC. Encoded protein: CAISYVPTRGTQETQYF. The rearrangement uses TRBV6-5 and TRBJ2-5; 7 bases fit TRBD1. This CDR3 has 17 amino acids. Germline loops: CDR1 MNHEY, CDR2 SVGAGI.

This clonotype was recorded a few times. The chain has TRBV3-1 and TRBJ2-3, with 9 nucleotides matching TRBD1. The length of the CDR3 is 17 residues. V was pared by 0 bases and J by 8 bases, with 12 bases of the junction left unmatched. The germline V gene has CDR1 LGHDT and CDR2 YNNKEL (reference sequence). The CDR3 region is CASSQDPVGQGKSTQYF. CDR3 sequence (DNA): TGTGCCAGCAGCCAAGACCCGGTCGGACAGGGGAAGAGTACGCAGTATTTT.

This sequence joins TRBV7-6 and TRBJ2-7, with 10 bases matching TRBD2. The CDR3 has 18 residues. V shed 5 bases, J shed 4 bases, and the junction held 17 bases outside the gene matches. The germline V gene has CDR1 SGHVS and CDR2 FNYEAQ. In DNA form, the CDR3 reads TGTGCCAGCAGCCCCACCACCCTCCCGACTAGCGGGTATTACGAGCAGTACTTC. Translated: CASSPTTLPTSGYYEQYF.

A single count supports this clonotype. The chain uses TRBV2 and TRBJ2-7, with D hard to call. The germline CDR1 and CDR2 sequences are SNHLY and FYNNEI. The V end was cut by 8 bases, the J end by 1 base, with 9 bases between. This CDR3 contains 12 residues. The CDR3 reads CASCPGSYEQYF. In DNA form, the CDR3 reads TGTGCCAGCTGCCCTGGGTCCTACGAGCAGTACTTC.

The sample holds one count of this clonotype. The DNA for the CDR3 is TGTGCCAGCAGCGCCGACAGGGGGTACGAGCAGTACTTC. Amino acid sequence: CASSADRGYEQYF. The rearrangement links TRBV11-2 to TRBJ2-7; TRBD1 agrees at 9 bases. The V and J ends lost 5 bases and 4 bases, in that order; junction bases with no gene match: 3. In germline, CDR1 is SGHAT, CDR2 FQNNGV. There are 13 residues in the CDR3.

The chain uses TRBV20-1 and TRBJ1-6, with TRBD1 as a possible D gene (6 bases). The germline V gene encodes CDR1 DFQATT and CDR2 SNEGSKA (reference sequence). CDR3 length: 15 amino acids. Deletions cut 4 bases from V and 7 bases from J, with 17 bases between. The CDR3, as DNA: TGCAGTGCTAACCGGGACAAAGAATGGAATTCACCCCTCCACTTT. Its translation: CSANRDKEWNSPLHF.

This clonotype has at least ten counts. The chain links TRBV12-3 or TRBV12-4 to TRBJ1-2, with 8 bases lining up with TRBD1. J was trimmed by 5 bases and V by 0 bases; bases with no gene match: 2. This CDR3 comprises 14 residues. CDR3 residues: CASSLAGTGYGYTF. DNA for the CDR3: TGTGCCAGCAGTTTAGCCGGGACAGGTTATGGCTACACCTTC.

The V gene is TRBV28, the J gene TRBJ2-2, with a tentative D call TRBD2 (5 bases). Germline assignment: CDR1 MDHEN and CDR2 SYDVKM. Trimming shortened V by 3 bases and J by 0 bases, and 8 bases separated the two germline ends. The CDR3 has 15 residues. The CDR3 coding sequence is TGTGCCAGCAGTTTCAAGCGGCCGAACACCGGGGAGCTGTTTTTT. Translating it yields CASSFKRPNTGELFF.

A few counts support this clonotype. The V gene is TRBV10-2, the J gene TRBJ2-5; 7 bases are a match to TRBD1. V dropped 9 bases and J dropped 0; count of bases not matched to a gene: 10. There are 15 residues in the CDR3. Germline CDR1 reads WSHSY; CDR2 reads SAAADI. The CDR3 spells CARPTGPEYQETQYF. Written as DNA, the CDR3 is TGCGCCAGACCGACAGGGCCGGAGTACCAAGAGACCCAGTACTTC.

This clonotype was detected many times. The V call is TRBV9, the J call TRBJ2-2; no definite D call. This CDR3 spans 15 amino acids. Trimming stripped 0 bases from V and 4 bases from J, with 10 bases between. Germline-derived CDR1 and CDR2 are SGDLS and YYNGEE. CDR3 sequence reads: CASSVAGRVTGELFF. CDR3 DNA sequence: TGTGCCAGCAGCGTAGCTGGGCGCGTCACCGGGGAGCTGTTTTTT.

V and J are TRBV12-3 or TRBV12-4 and TRBJ2-4; D gene uncertain. V lost 3 bases and J lost 8, with 14 bases in between. CDR3 length: 14 amino acids. CDR3 sequence (DNA): TGTGCCAGCAGTTTGTGGGCCTCAGGAGACATTCAGTACTTC. It codes for CASSLWASGDIQYF.

This clonotype was counted between two and nine times. The chain uses TRBV28 and TRBJ1-1, with D tentatively TRBD1 (5 bases). V was cut by 3 bases and J by 0 bases, with 17 bases left in between. The CDR3 consists of 17 residues. Germline CDR1 is MDHEN and CDR2 is SYDVKM. The CDR3 region is CASSLGRLGEVNTEAFF. DNA of the CDR3: TGTGCCAGCAGTTTGGGGCGTCTTGGGGAGGTGAACACTGAAGCTTTCTTT.

The V gene is TRBV28, the J gene TRBJ1-5; weak D call: TRBD1 (5 bases). Deletions cut 7 bases from V and 7 bases from J, with 17 bases between. CDR3 size: 14 residues. Germline V CDR1 and CDR2: MDHEN, SYDVKM. The CDR3 reads CASILGGTWQPQHF. CDR3 sequence (DNA): TGTGCCAGCATCCTAGGAGGGACTTGGCAGCCCCAGCATTTT.

In this sample, this clonotype turned up a few times. The rearrangement links TRBV15 to TRBJ2-3, with D hard to call. With 1 base removed from V and 5 bases from J, the gap between germline ends came to 10 bases. This CDR3 comprises 14 residues. Per the germline V gene, CDR1 is LNHNV and CDR2 is YYDKDF (reference sequence). CDR3 in amino acids: CATSRVTLQDTQYF. The CDR3 DNA is TGTGCCACCAGCAGAGTGACTCTCCAAGATACGCAGTATTTT.

The J gene is TRBJ2-4, the V gene TRBV7-2; D possibly corresponds to TRBD2 (6 bases). With 1 base removed from V and 9 bases from J, the gap between germline ends came to 19 bases. Germline V gene data show CDR1 as SGHTA and CDR2 as FQGNSA. The CDR3 extends over 16 amino acids. The CDR3 spells CASSLDLRDSGSIQYF. The CDR3, as DNA: TGTGCCAGCAGCTTAGATTTGCGGGACTCAGGTAGCATTCAGTACTTC.

This clonotype was seen more than once but under ten times. V is TRBV5-6 and J is TRBJ2-2, with 11 bases identical to TRBD2. The CDR3 length is 17 residues. J lost 4 bases, V lost 4 bases, and 9 bases had no gene match. CDR1 is SGHDT, CDR2 YYEEEE, per germline. The CDR3 protein is CASSTYSGRAVTGELFF. For the CDR3, the DNA is TGTGCCAGCAGCACCTATAGCGGGAGGGCCGTCACCGGGGAGCTGTTTTTT.